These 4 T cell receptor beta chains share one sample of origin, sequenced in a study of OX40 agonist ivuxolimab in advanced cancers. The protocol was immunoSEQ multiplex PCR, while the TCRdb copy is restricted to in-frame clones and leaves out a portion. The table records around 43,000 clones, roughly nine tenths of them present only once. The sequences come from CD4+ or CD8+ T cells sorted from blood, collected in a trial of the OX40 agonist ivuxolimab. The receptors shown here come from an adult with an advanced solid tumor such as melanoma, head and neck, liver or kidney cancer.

The CDR3, as DNA: TGTGCCAGCAGTGAGGTCCCTATCCCAACTTCCGCCCAGCATTTT. It translates to CASSEVPIPTSAQHF. The chain combines TRBV2 with TRBJ1-5; no clear D gene. Germline-derived CDR1 and CDR2 are SNHLY and FYNNEI. This CDR3 is built from 15 residues. Between the trimmed V and J ends, which lost 3 bases and 11 bases, there was a span of 20 bases.

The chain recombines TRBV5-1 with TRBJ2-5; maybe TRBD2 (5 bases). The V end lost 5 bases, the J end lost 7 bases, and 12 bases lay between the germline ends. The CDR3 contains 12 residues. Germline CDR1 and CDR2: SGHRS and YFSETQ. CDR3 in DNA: TGCGCCAGCAGAAGCGAAGGAGGGACCCAGTACTTC. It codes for CASRSEGGTQYF.

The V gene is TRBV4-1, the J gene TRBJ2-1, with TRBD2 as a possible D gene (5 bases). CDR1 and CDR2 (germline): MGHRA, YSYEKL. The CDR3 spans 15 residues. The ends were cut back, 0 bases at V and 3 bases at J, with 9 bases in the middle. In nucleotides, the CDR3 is TGCGCCAGCAGCCAAGATCGTGACTACTACAATGAGCAGTTCTTC. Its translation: CASSQDRDYYNEQFF.

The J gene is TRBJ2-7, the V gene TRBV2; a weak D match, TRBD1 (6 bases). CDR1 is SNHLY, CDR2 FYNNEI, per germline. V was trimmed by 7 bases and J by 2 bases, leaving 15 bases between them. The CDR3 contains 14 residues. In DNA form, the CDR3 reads TGTGCCAGCATCCCGGAAACAGGGACCTACGAGCAGTACTTC. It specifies CASIPETGTYEQYF.